This note documents a single TCR delta chain sequence. This clone is large (0.1 to 1%). The target of this receptor is not known. Per-nucleotide qualities are absent, and no much larger clonotype sits a single base away. The data were taken from a study of in vitro expanded adult blood gammadelta T cells (TCRdb year 2020). Regarding the complete study: Sort purity ranged from more than 85% to 100% Vgamma9Vdelta2 cells among T cells. The TCR repertoire analysis included three subjects. The study compared the TCR repertoire of Vgamma9Vdelta2 T cells expanded in vitro with a mistletoe-extract drug against those expanded with HMBPP or zoledronate. For every donor, cells were stimulated separately with HMBPP, zoledronate or AbnobaViscum P, and the TRG and TRD CDR3 repertoires from each condition were sequenced. Overall study outcomes, separate from this receptor: Each donor had a private TRDV2 repertoire shared between treatments, and in multidimensional scaling the TRD repertoires clustered by subject rather than by stimulant. All repertoires derived from in vitro expanded cultures of healthy donor cells, not from mistletoe-treated patients. Top TRGV9 CDR3 clonotypes were largely public, being shared across donors and across all three stimulation conditions. AbnobaViscum P-expanded Vgamma9Vdelta2 repertoires showed CDR3 length, diversity and J usage similar to HMBPP- and zoledronate-expanded repertoires, suggesting a polyclonal response.

Library generation was performed with 5' RACE. For each sample, RNA was extracted from 7,500 to 10,000 sorted cells with the RNeasy Micro Kit. Libraries were generated by template-switch reverse transcription, after which the CDR3gamma and CDR3delta regions were amplified by PCR. The amplicons were sequenced on an Illumina MiSeq with the V2 300 kit, which gave 150 bp paired-end reads. The paper's data handling went like this. Read quality was checked with FastQC version 0.11.8. Reads were aligned to GenBank TRG or TRD reference genes with MiXCR version 3.0.3 to construct CDR3 sequences. Default MiXCR parameters were applied, except that 3 rather than 5 consecutive nucleotides were used for TRDD assembly. VDJtools version 1.2.1 with default settings was used for repertoire analyses, including normalized Shannon-Wiener diversity, clonotype tracking and multidimensional scaling. CDR3 sequences that were out of frame or contained stop codons were removed from analysis. TCRdb called clones afresh from the public reads with CATT; identical DNA rows were later merged. What appears here as the V and J calls and clone size reflects TCRdb's work, not the paper's. The sample profile shows around 700 delta-chain clones; around 40% of them were found once. 25% to 30% of the sample goes to the ten largest clones.

The CDR3, from cysteine to phenylalanine, totals 20 residues. CDR3 DNA is the only sequence kept; it has 60 bases, read in frame from the first base. CDR1 is given as GEAIGNYY and CDR2 as EKD, both from the germline V gene. V trim: 1 base; J trim: 0 bases; unmatched bases: 6. The treatment or condition label for this specimen denotes: AbnobaViscum Pini, a non-fermented European mistletoe (Viscum album, pine host) extract drug, around 980 ug/mL. After expansion, live CD3+ TCRgammadelta+ Vgamma9+ Vdelta2+ T cells were FACS-sorted on a FACS Aria III. Before expansion, PBMC received a one-day pulse of 900 to 1,000 ug/mL AbnobaViscum P and were then washed three times. Cultures were expanded over about 13 days, and IL-2 was replenished every 3 to 4 days. After the one-day stimulant pulse, cells were washed three times and then cultured in medium containing around 100 U/mL IL-2. Before culture, peripheral blood mononuclear cells were isolated by Lymphoprep gradient centrifugation and were cryopreserved in liquid nitrogen.

The input for sequencing was gamma-delta T cells from peripheral blood expanded in culture, taken from an in vitro culture stimulated with Abnoba P. The V and J genes are TRDV2 and TRDJ3; 12 of the junction bases match TRDD3. This TCR was sampled from an adult in good health. The CDR3 region has the sequence CACDTTGGYPSSWDTRQMFF. DNA sequence: TGTGCCTGTGACACGACTGGGGGATACCCAAGCTCCTGGGACACCCGACAGATGTTTTTC.